Following are 29 T cell receptor beta chains from one sample sequenced in a study of graft-versus-host responses after intestinal transplantation. Graft specimens yielded both intraepithelial and lamina propria lymphocytes. Assay: immunoSEQ multiplex PCR; the TCRdb copy retains only in-frame clones and omits some. The sample lists over 15,000 clones; 70% to 85% were seen once. Source: ileum tissue, taken 14 days after transplant. These receptor sequences come from a human patient who received an intestinal transplant, so some T cells may come from the graft donor.

V is TRBV5-8 and J is TRBJ2-1; D tentatively fits TRBD1 or TRBD2 (5 bases each). V was trimmed by 5 bases and J by 5 bases, leaving 14 bases between them. Germline V CDR1 and CDR2: SGHTS, YDEGEE. CDR3 length: 14 residues. CDR3 amino acids: CASRIRDPNNEQFF. Written as DNA, the CDR3 is TGTGCCAGCAGGATCCGGGACCCCAACAATGAGCAGTTCTTC.

The chain carries TRBV19 and TRBJ2-6; 9 bases align to TRBD1. V was clipped by 5 bases and J by 2 bases; unmatched bases: 13. This CDR3 is built from 19 residues. The V gene's germline CDR1 is LNHDA and CDR2 SQIVND (reference sequence). Here the CDR3 reads CASSPGTGILTAGANVLTF. The CDR3, as DNA: TGTGCCAGTAGTCCGGGGACAGGGATTCTAACGGCTGGGGCCAACGTCCTGACTTTC.

A few counts support this clone. This chain connects TRBV19 to TRBJ1-5, with 7 positions matching TRBD1. J lost 6 bases, V lost 10 bases, and 12 bases had no gene match. CDR3 length equals 14 residues. Per germline, CDR1 LNHDA and CDR2 SQIVND (reference sequence). The CDR3 loop reads CANSRTGASQPQHF. CDR3 coding DNA: TGTGCCAACAGCAGGACAGGCGCGAGTCAGCCCCAGCATTTT.

V usage is TRBV11-2 and J usage is TRBJ2-7; 12 bases are shared with TRBD2. Germline loops: CDR1 SGHAT, CDR2 FQNNGV. The CDR3 runs to 16 residues. After removal of 5 bases from V and 1 base from J, the junction contained 6 bases not matched to a gene. The CDR3 loop is CASSPSTSGRSYEQYF. The CDR3 bases are TGTGCCAGCAGCCCGTCTACTAGCGGGAGGTCCTACGAGCAGTACTTC.

This clone appeared a few times. The chain uses TRBV4-1 and TRBJ2-7, with 9 bases aligning to TRBD2. CDR1 and CDR2 from the germline V gene are MGHRA and YSYEKL. The CDR3 has 14 amino acids. V lost 3 bases, J lost 3 bases, and 3 bases stayed unmatched. The CDR3 sequence is CASSQAGGNYEQYF. The CDR3 DNA follows: TGCGCCAGCAGCCAGGCGGGAGGGAACTACGAGCAGTACTTC.

The gene calls are TRBV5-1 and TRBJ2-1, with 7 nucleotides matching TRBD1. The junction had 1 base not matched to a gene; V was cut back by 3 bases and J by 1 base. This CDR3 is built from 14 residues. Germline CDR1 and CDR2: SGHRS and YFSETQ. CDR3 residues: CASSSGQSYNEQFF. The CDR3 bases are TGCGCCAGCAGCTCGGGACAGTCCTACAATGAGCAGTTCTTC.

Only a few counts were recorded for this clone. V is TRBV30 and J is TRBJ1-4; the D is unclear. Trimming stripped 2 bases from V and 12 bases from J, with 10 bases between. This CDR3 region has 11 residues. CDR1 GTSNPN and CDR2 SVGIG come from the germline V gene (reference sequence). CDR3: CAWSPGEELFF. CDR3 DNA: TGTGCCTGGAGTCCGGGAGAGGAACTGTTTTTT.

The J gene is TRBJ2-7, the V gene TRBV15; the match to TRBD1 covers 9 bases. V lost 1 base to trimming and J lost 5 bases; unmatched junction nucleotides: 6. The CDR3 runs 15 residues. Germline loops: CDR1 LNHNV, CDR2 YYDKDF (reference sequence). Here the CDR3 reads CATSRAGTGNNEQYF. CDR3 DNA sequence: TGTGCCACCAGCAGAGCCGGGACAGGGAACAACGAGCAGTACTTC. The full variable domain, with the rest looked up from reference TRBV15 and TRBJ2-7, is DAMVIQNPRYQVTQFGKPVTLSCSQTLNHNVMYWYQQKSSQAPKLLFHYYDKDFNNEADTPDNFQSRRPNTSFCFLDIRSPGLGDTAMYLCATSRAGTGNNEQYFGPGTRLTVT.

The chain has TRBV5-4 and TRBJ1-2; D is undetermined. V was trimmed by 0 bases and J by 4 bases, leaving 4 bases between them. The CDR3 runs 12 residues. The germline CDR1 and CDR2 sequences are SGHNT and YYREEE (reference sequence). The CDR3 DNA is TGTGCCAGCAGCTTGGATGGCTATGGCTACACCTTC. This translates into CASSLDGYGYTF.

This chain uses TRBV18 with TRBJ1-3; 8 bases fit TRBD1. The germline gives CDR1 KGHSH, CDR2 LQKENI. This CDR3 is 15 amino acids long. V gave up 4 bases and J gave up 7 bases; unmatched junction bases: 9. The chain's CDR3 is CASSLMDREGNTIYF. CDR3 DNA: TGTGCCAGCTCACTAATGGACAGGGAAGGGAACACCATATATTTT.

The chain is built from TRBV7-9 and TRBJ1-2; no firm D call. The V gene lost 2 bases and the J gene lost 0 bases, with 13 bases spanning the gap. The CDR3 runs to 16 residues. The V gene's germline CDR1 is SEHNR and CDR2 FQNEAQ (reference sequence). CDR3 bases: TGTGCCAGCAGCTTATCGGGAGCAGCAGCTAACTATGGCTACACCTTC. It yields the protein CASSLSGAAANYGYTF. The variable domain in full, completed from reference TRBV7-9 and TRBJ1-2, reads DTGVSQNPRHKITKRGQNVTFRCDPISEHNRLYWYRQTLGQGPEFLTYFQNEAQLEKSRLLSDRFSAERPKGSFSTLEIQRTEQGDSAMYLCASSLSGAAANYGYTFGSGTRLTVV.

This sequence joins TRBV5-6 and TRBJ2-7; D remains unclear. V was trimmed by 4 bases and J by 0 bases, leaving 5 bases between them. The CDR3 has 12 amino acids. CDR1 and CDR2 (germline): SGHDT, YYEEEE. The CDR3 DNA is TGTGCCAGCAGCGACGGCTCCTACGAGCAGTACTTC. Its translation: CASSDGSYEQYF.

The chain uses TRBV19 and TRBJ2-1, with TRBD1 identical over 10 bases. There are 15 residues in the CDR3. V shed 5 bases and J 5 bases; nucleotides not matched to a gene: 6. CDR1 LNHDA and CDR2 SQIVND come from the germline V gene (reference sequence). Written as DNA, the CDR3 is TGTGCCAGTAGTCCTGGGACAGGGGAGCACAATGAGCAGTTCTTC. Amino acids: CASSPGTGEHNEQFF.

This clone is judged medium-sized. V usage is TRBV9 and J usage is TRBJ2-7; no reliable D call. Looked up from germline, CDR1 is SGDLS and CDR2 is YYNGEE. V gave up 0 bases and J gave up 0 bases, with 7 bases separating them. This CDR3 is built from 14 residues. The CDR3 DNA reads TGTGCCAGCAGCGTAGAGTCGTTCTCCTACGAGCAGTACTTC. Residues: CASSVESFSYEQYF.

This chain uses TRBV5-1 with TRBJ2-2; no reliable D call. V shed 2 bases and J shed 1 base, with 3 bases lying between them. The germline V gene has CDR1 SGHRS and CDR2 YFSETQ. The CDR3 has 13 amino acids. CDR3 protein: CASSFGNTGELFF. The CDR3, as DNA: TGCGCCAGCAGCTTCGGGAACACCGGGGAGCTGTTTTTT.

The rearrangement links TRBV5-6 to TRBJ1-3; TRBD1 is a possible D gene (5 bases). Germline loops: CDR1 SGHDT, CDR2 YYEEEE. Trimming shortened V by 3 bases and J by 0 bases, and 22 bases separated the two germline ends. This CDR3 contains 19 residues. The CDR3 loop is CASSSSWWLDRRSGNTIYF. The CDR3 nucleotides are TGTGCCAGCAGCTCGTCGTGGTGGTTAGACAGACGCTCTGGAAACACCATATATTTT.

The chain recombines TRBV2 with TRBJ1-6; D uncertain. V dropped 0 bases and J dropped 0 bases, with 24 bases sitting between them. The CDR3 has 22 amino acids. Germline assignment: CDR1 SNHLY and CDR2 FYNNEI. CDR3 bases: TGTGCCAGCAGTGAAGCTCTCAAATTGGTACAGCAGATAAGCTCCTATAATTCACCCCTCCACTTT. Amino acid sequence: CASSEALKLVQQISSYNSPLHF.

This clone has a handful of counts. The chain is built from TRBV6-5 and TRBJ2-5; TRBD1 matches at 8 bases. The CDR3 spans 15 residues. From germline, CDR1 is MNHEY and CDR2 SVGAGI. The J segment lost 4 bases and the V segment lost 5 bases, leaving 9 bases of the junction unmatched. The CDR3 protein is CASSLRTGHAETQYF. Written as DNA, the CDR3 is TGTGCCAGCAGTCTCCGGACAGGGCATGCAGAGACCCAGTACTTC.

This clone was seen a few times. The J gene is TRBJ1-3, the V gene TRBV27; TRBD1 agrees at 8 bases. Losses at the gene ends were 4 bases for V and 2 bases for J; bases not matched to a gene: 10. The CDR3 contains 17 residues. Germline V gene sequence: CDR1 MNHEY, CDR2 SMNVEV (reference sequence). The CDR3 loop reads CASSSSGTGATGNTIYF. The CDR3 nucleotides are TGTGCCAGCAGTTCATCCGGGACAGGCGCCACTGGAAACACCATATATTTT.

The chain joins TRBV27 to TRBJ2-6; D gene ambiguous. Trimming cost V 2 bases and J 5 bases, with 4 bases left between them. Germline V lookup: CDR1 MNHEY, CDR2 SMNVEV (reference sequence). The CDR3 loop spans 13 amino acids. CDR3 in amino acids: CASSLNRANVLTF. The CDR3 nucleotides are TGTGCCAGCAGTTTAAATCGGGCCAACGTCCTGACTTTC.

This clone was detected only a few times. The chain combines TRBV7-9 with TRBJ2-7; 8 nucleotides line up with TRBD1. The ends lost 4 bases at V and 4 bases at J; junction bases unmatched: 12. Germline-derived CDR1 and CDR2 are SEHNR and FQNEAQ (reference sequence). The CDR3 consists of 16 residues. CDR3: CASSSTDRGKLYEQYF. The CDR3 nucleotides read TGTGCCAGCAGCTCTACCGACAGGGGAAAGCTTTACGAGCAGTACTTC.

The chain combines TRBV28 with TRBJ2-7; tentative D call: TRBD1 (6 bases). This CDR3 has 13 residues. Looked up from germline, CDR1 is MDHEN and CDR2 is SYDVKM. Trimming took off 6 bases at V and 2 bases at J, with 11 bases between the two ends. The chain's CDR3 is CASRSGVAYEQYF. The DNA of the CDR3 is TGTGCCAGCAGGTCAGGGGTTGCCTACGAGCAGTACTTC. The full variable domain, its missing parts supplied by reference TRBV28 and TRBJ2-7, is DVKVTQSSRYLVKRTGEKVFLECVQDMDHENMFWYRQDPGLGLRLIYFSYDVKMKEKGDIPEGYSVSREKKERFSLILESASTNQTSMYLCASRSGVAYEQYFGPGTRLTVT.

The chain couples TRBV13 to TRBJ1-2, with 11 positions matching TRBD1. V dropped 3 bases and J dropped 0; count of bases not matched to a gene: 3. Germline values: CDR1 PRHDT, CDR2 FYEKMQ (reference sequence). This CDR3 contains 16 residues. CDR3 sequence (DNA): TGTGCCAGCAGCTTGTTGGGACAGGGGGCTAACTATGGCTACACCTTC. Translation gives CASSLLGQGANYGYTF.

The rearrangement joins TRBV10-3 to TRBJ2-5; 7 bases are shared with TRBD2. Near its end, the DNA agrees better with TRBJ2-7, so the J call may be wrong. The CDR3 covers 15 residues. Germline lookup yields CDR1 ENHRY and CDR2 SYGVKD. In DNA, the CDR3 is TGTGCCATCAGTGAGGTCTCGCGGGGGAACTACGAGCAGTACTTC. Protein sequence: CAISEVSRGNYEQYF.

This clone was seen a handful of times. CDR3 sequence reads: CASSLPVGQMNTEAFF. In DNA form, the CDR3 reads TGTGCCAGCAGTTTGCCAGTGGGGCAGATGAACACTGAAGCTTTCTTT. V gene TRBV28 combines with J gene TRBJ1-1, with a tentative D call TRBD1 (5 bases). Germline CDR1 and CDR2: MDHEN and SYDVKM. Trimming stripped 3 bases from V and 0 bases from J, with 14 bases between. The CDR3 has 16 residues.

The rearrangement uses TRBV5-1 and TRBJ2-3; weak D call: TRBD1 (6 bases). This CDR3 has 13 amino acids. V was cut by 6 bases and J by 2 bases, with 10 bases left in between. From germline, CDR1 is SGHRS and CDR2 YFSETQ. CDR3 in DNA: TGCGCCAGCAAACAGGGTATCACAGATACGCAGTATTTT. It codes for CASKQGITDTQYF.

The CDR3 region has the DNA TGTGCCAGCAGTTTAGGGGCAGGGGGAGACCAAGAGACCCAGTACTTC. This gives the protein CASSLGAGGDQETQYF. The genes are TRBV28 and TRBJ2-5; 7 bases match TRBD1. Trimming removed 2 bases from V and 0 bases from J; junction bases left unmatched: 6. The CDR3 covers 16 residues. The germline V gene encodes CDR1 MDHEN and CDR2 SYDVKM.

CDR3 protein: CASSFQGFYGYTF. DNA for the CDR3: TGTGCCAGCAGCTTCCAGGGCTTCTATGGCTACACCTTC. The genes are TRBV5-5 and TRBJ1-2, with D perhaps matching TRBD1 (5 bases). V shed 2 bases and J shed 4 bases, with 9 bases lying between them. This CDR3 is built from 13 residues. Per germline, CDR1 SGHKS and CDR2 YYEKEE (reference sequence). The full variable domain, in which reference TRBV5-5 and TRBJ1-2 provide the parts outside the CDR3, is DAGVTQSPTHLIKTRGQQVTLRCSPISGHKSVSWYQQVLGQGPQFIFQYYEKEERGRGNFPDRFSARQFPNYSSELNVNALLLGDSALYLCASSFQGFYGYTFGSGTRLTVV.

The gene calls are TRBV5-4 and TRBJ1-2, with TRBD1 matching over 7 bases. The trim removed 4 bases at V and 4 bases at J, leaving 4 bases unmatched. The CDR3 consists of 13 residues. Germline V lookup: CDR1 SGHNT, CDR2 YYREEE (reference sequence). CDR3 DNA sequence: TGTGCCAGCAGCACAGGGACAGTCTATGGCTACACCTTC. It yields the protein CASSTGTVYGYTF.